These 18 T cell receptor beta chains came from one sample sequenced in a study of post-analysis software for immune sequencing data. Findings of the study overall: Five TRBV segments, including TRBV5-6, TRBV5-1 and TRBV20-1, were more frequent in patients than controls.

TCR beta cDNA libraries included unique molecular identifiers. Using its own MiXCR run on the PCR reads, TCRdb lists one record per CDR3 protein. Found here are fewer than 850,000 distinct CDR3 sequences, more than 45% of them singletons; the top ten hold roughly 4.5%. For these TCRs, the target antigens are not known. Sequenced sample: blood. The receptors were gathered from a girl aged 10 to 17 with multiple sclerosis.

The gene calls are TRBV4-3 and TRBJ2-7; D is undetermined. This CDR3 is built from 15 residues. The germline CDR1 and CDR2 sequences are LGHNA and YSLEER. Trimming took off 0 bases at V and 0 bases at J, with 9 bases between the two ends. CDR3 sequence: CASSQDGTDSYEQYF. For the CDR3, the DNA is TGCGCCAGCAGCCAAGATGGAACAGACTCCTACGAGCAGTACTTC.

This clonotype turned up a few times. The chain uses TRBV7-8 and TRBJ2-4, with TRBD2 matching 14 bases. The better agreement between TRBJ2-7 and the DNA end casts doubt on the J call. Germline lookup yields CDR1 SGHVS and CDR2 FQNEAQ. This CDR3 comprises 17 residues. The CDR3 is CASSLEGGTSGGYEQYF. The CDR3 DNA sequence: TGTGCCAGCAGCTTAGAAGGCGGGACTAGCGGGGGTTACGAGCAGTACTTC.

This clonotype was detected a few times. V is TRBV11-2 and J is TRBJ1-2; possible D gene TRBD1, 5 bases. CDR3 size: 14 residues. Germline V gives CDR1 SGHAT, CDR2 FQNNGV. Trimming removed 5 bases from V and 6 bases from J, with 16 bases in between. The CDR3 DNA follows: TGTGCCAGCAGCCTCGATACACCAGGGAATGGCTACACCTTC. Its protein product is CASSLDTPGNGYTF.

The chain uses TRBV5-1 and TRBJ2-6; D call uncertain. V lost 5 bases and J 2 bases, leaving 14 bases between the germline ends. The germline V gene has CDR1 SGHRS and CDR2 YFSETQ. The CDR3 covers 16 residues. Written as DNA, the CDR3 is TGCGCCAGCAGTTTCTTGCTGGGGACTGGGGCCAACGTCCTGACTTTC. Amino acid sequence: CASSFLLGTGANVLTF.

This clonotype was counted between two and nine times. The chain uses TRBV7-2 and TRBJ1-2; no clear D gene. The CDR3 runs 12 residues. V gave up 1 base and J gave up 9 bases, with 9 bases separating them. Germline V gene data show CDR1 as SGHTA and CDR2 as FQGNSA. The CDR3 loop reads CASSLDGRSYTF. The CDR3 nucleotides read TGTGCCAGCAGCTTAGACGGGAGGAGCTACACCTTC.

This chain links TRBV5-1 with TRBJ2-1; TRBD2 matches at 14 bases. The germline gives CDR1 SGHRS, CDR2 YFSETQ. The CDR3 covers 15 residues. V was clipped by 7 bases and J by 8 bases; unmatched bases: 8. The CDR3: CASGKGLAGVDEQFF. The CDR3 bases are TGCGCCAGCGGGAAGGGACTAGCGGGAGTCGATGAGCAGTTCTTC.

This sequence joins TRBV6-5 and TRBJ1-1, with TRBD1 identical over 8 bases. Unmatched junction bases numbered 0, after V lost 0 bases and J lost 0 bases. The CDR3 sequence is 15 residues long. Germline V gene data show CDR1 as MNHEY and CDR2 as SVGAGI. The CDR3 DNA follows: TGTGCCAGCAGTTACTCACAGGGGGTGAACACTGAAGCTTTCTTT. This gives the protein CASSYSQGVNTEAFF.

V usage is TRBV19 and J usage is TRBJ2-3; weak D call: TRBD2 (6 bases). The CDR3 is 12 residues long. Germline-derived CDR1 and CDR2 are LNHDA and SQIVND (reference sequence). The CDR3 loop is CATRGGADTQYF. DNA for the CDR3: TGTGCTACCAGAGGAGGGGCAGATACGCAGTATTTT.

The chain uses TRBV6-1 and TRBJ2-2; D is unresolved. V lost 6 bases, J lost 1 base, and 15 bases lay in between. There are 16 residues in the CDR3. In germline, CDR1 is MNHNS, CDR2 SASEGT. The CDR3 coding sequence is TGTGCCAGCAGCATGAGGAACGGCCAGAACACCGGGGAGCTGTTTTTT. It yields the protein CASSMRNGQNTGELFF.

The table lists this clonotype with a few counts. J is TRBJ2-1 and V is TRBV10-3; D may match TRBD1 or TRBD2 (5 bases each). The CDR3 has 15 residues. Germline V gene lookup returns CDR1 ENHRY and CDR2 SYGVKD. Trimming took 0 bases from V and 5 from J, leaving 11 bases between them. The CDR3 is CAISESKGTHNEQFF. DNA for the CDR3: TGTGCCATCAGTGAGTCGAAGGGGACCCACAATGAGCAGTTCTTC.

A few counts support this clonotype. V is TRBV9 and J is TRBJ2-6; perhaps TRBD2 as D (6 bases). Between the trimmed V and J ends, which lost 0 bases and 5 bases, there was a span of 12 bases. CDR3 length equals 16 residues. CDR1 is SGDLS and CDR2 is YYNGEE in the germline V gene. Written as DNA, the CDR3 is TGTGCCAGCAGCGTAGCTTCGGAGGGACGGGCCAACGTCCTGACTTTC. It yields the protein CASSVASEGRANVLTF.

The chain uses TRBV6-5 and TRBJ1-5; D gene uncertain. Germline values: CDR1 MNHEY, CDR2 SVGAGI. CDR3 length: 13 amino acids. Trimming took off 4 bases at V and 1 base at J, with 5 bases between the two ends. The DNA of the CDR3 is TGTGCCAGCAGTTTGACGAGCAATCAGCCCCAGCATTTT. This codes for CASSLTSNQPQHF.

The chain is built from TRBV12-3 or TRBV12-4 and TRBJ2-5; weak D call: TRBD2 (6 bases). Between the trimmed V and J ends, which lost 3 bases and 5 bases, there was a span of 13 bases. The CDR3 extends over 14 amino acids. The CDR3, as DNA: TGTGCCAGCAGTTTTCTGGCGGGAAGGGAGACCCAGTACTTC. Its translation: CASSFLAGRETQYF.

The chain uses TRBV24-1 and TRBJ2-1; 9 nucleotides match TRBD1. This CDR3 has 15 residues. The germline V gene has CDR1 KGHDR and CDR2 SFDVKD. V lost 9 bases to trimming and J lost 6 bases; unmatched junction nucleotides: 11. The CDR3 region is CATAEKGTGRNEQFF. CDR3 nucleotides: TGTGCCACCGCGGAAAAAGGGACAGGGCGCAATGAGCAGTTCTTC.

A few counts support this clonotype. The genes are TRBV9 and TRBJ2-7, with D perhaps TRBD1 (5 bases). Germline V lookup: CDR1 SGDLS, CDR2 YYNGEE. Trimming stripped 2 bases from V and 2 bases from J, with 11 bases between. CDR3 size: 14 residues. In DNA form, the CDR3 reads TGTGCCAGCAGCGTTGGGGCAGGGCCCTACGAGCAGTACTTC. The encoded protein is CASSVGAGPYEQYF.

This chain connects TRBV2 to TRBJ2-3; TRBD2 matches at 7 bases. Germline-derived CDR1 and CDR2 are SNHLY and FYNNEI. The junction had 8 bases not matched to a gene; V was cut back by 8 bases and J by 3 bases. The CDR3 covers 14 residues. In DNA form, the CDR3 reads TGTGCCAGCTGGGAGGGCCGGGAGACAGATACGCAGTATTTT. This gives the protein CASWEGRETDTQYF.

The CDR3 is CASSFEGIDGELFF. CDR3 in DNA: TGTGCCAGCAGTTTTGAAGGGATCGACGGGGAGCTGTTTTTT. The genes are TRBV12-3 or TRBV12-4 and TRBJ2-2; D not resolved. The CDR3 spans 14 residues. Between the trimmed V and J ends, which lost 3 bases and 7 bases, there was a span of 12 bases.

As concerns this clonotype: This may arise from a read error, as a much more abundant clone is one base away. The chain carries TRBV10-3 and TRBJ2-1; 8 bases line up with TRBD2. TRBJ2-7 explains the end of the DNA better; the J call may be wrong. The CDR3 length is 16 residues. Germline values: CDR1 ENHRY, CDR2 SYGVKD. The CDR3 loop reads CAISDSAGVVYNEQYF. Written as DNA, the CDR3 is TGTGCCATCAGTGACTCAGCGGGAGTGGTCTACAATGAGCAGTACTTC.